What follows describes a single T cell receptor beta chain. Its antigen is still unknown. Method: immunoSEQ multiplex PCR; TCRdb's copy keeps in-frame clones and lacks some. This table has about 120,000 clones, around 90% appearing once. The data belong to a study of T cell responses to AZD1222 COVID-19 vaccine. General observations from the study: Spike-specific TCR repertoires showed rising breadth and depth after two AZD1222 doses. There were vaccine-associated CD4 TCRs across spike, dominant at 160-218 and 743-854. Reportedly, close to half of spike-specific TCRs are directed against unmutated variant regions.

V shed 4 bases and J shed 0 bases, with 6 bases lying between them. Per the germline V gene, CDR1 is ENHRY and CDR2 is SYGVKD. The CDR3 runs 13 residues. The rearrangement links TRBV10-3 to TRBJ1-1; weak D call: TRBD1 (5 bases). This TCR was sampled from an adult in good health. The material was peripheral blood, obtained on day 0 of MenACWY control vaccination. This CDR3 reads CAISGRVNTEAFF. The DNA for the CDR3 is TGTGCCATCAGTGGCAGGGTGAACACTGAAGCTTTCTTT.